The 21 T cell receptor beta chains listed next were all sequenced from one sample in a study of shared clonotypes between healthy human individuals. The method was immunoSEQ multiplex PCR; TCRdb's version includes in-frame clones alone and lacks a portion of them. The sample lists about 2.3 million clones, just under 95% seen once, with around 0.4% in the top ten. Sequenced input: naive CD4+ T cells from PBMCs. Subset noted: CD45RA+ positively selected. The receptors were gathered from a man between 18 and 35 years old in good health. Some clones in this sample may be carry-over from other donors' samples.

This chain connects TRBV5-1 to TRBJ2-1, with TRBD2 identical over 7 bases. The CDR3 has 15 residues. Germline CDR1 reads SGHRS; CDR2 reads YFSETQ. V dropped 5 bases and J dropped 3; count of bases not matched to a gene: 8. CDR3 nucleotides: TGCGCCAGCAGTACTGCGGGAGTGGGCTACAATGAGCAGTTCTTC. The encoded protein is CASSTAGVGYNEQFF. The full variable domain, in which reference TRBV5-1 and TRBJ2-1 provide the parts outside the CDR3, is KAGVTQTPRYLIKTRGQQVTLSCSPISGHRSVSWYQQTPGQGLQFLFEYFSETQRNKGNFPGRFSGRQFSNSRSEMNVSTLELGDSALYLCASSTAGVGYNEQFFGPGTRLTVL.

This clone was seen just once. The rearrangement joins TRBV6-6 to TRBJ2-2; 8 bases match TRBD2. This CDR3 has 16 amino acids. Germline-derived CDR1 and CDR2 are MNHNY and SVGAGI (reference sequence). J gave up 3 bases and V 5 bases, and 8 bases lay outside the gene matches. CDR3 in DNA: TGTGCCAGCAGTCCACCCGCGGGGGGCGACACCGGGGAGCTGTTTTTT. Translating gives CASSPPAGGDTGELFF.

The CDR3 DNA sequence: TGCGCCAGCAGCTTGAAGGGGGAATGGGAAAAACTGTTTTTT. Its protein is CASSLKGEWEKLFF. V is TRBV5-1 and J is TRBJ1-4, with a weak D call TRBD1 (6 bases). Between the trimmed V and J ends, which lost 1 base and 8 bases, there was a span of 12 bases. This CDR3 has 14 residues. From germline, CDR1 is SGHRS and CDR2 YFSETQ. Looking up the rest from reference TRBV5-1 and TRBJ1-4 gives the full variable domain: KAGVTQTPRYLIKTRGQQVTLSCSPISGHRSVSWYQQTPGQGLQFLFEYFSETQRNKGNFPGRFSGRQFSNSRSEMNVSTLELGDSALYLCASSLKGEWEKLFFGSGTQLSVL.

The chain employs TRBV9 and TRBJ2-3; 8 nucleotides agree with TRBD2. The CDR3 covers 17 residues. The V and J ends lost 2 bases and 0 bases, in that order; junction bases with no gene match: 8. The germline V gene has CDR1 SGDLS and CDR2 YYNGEE. The CDR3 region is CASSVRLVAGSTDTQYF. As DNA, the CDR3 is TGTGCCAGCAGCGTGCGCCTTGTAGCGGGGAGCACAGATACGCAGTATTTT.

V is TRBV4-1 and J is TRBJ2-7, with unresolved D. Germline V gene data show CDR1 as MGHRA and CDR2 as YSYEKL. Trimming stripped 1 base from V and 3 bases from J, with 13 bases between. The CDR3 totals 15 residues. The CDR3 nucleotides are TGCGCCAGCAGCCAAGCTACGAGTTTGGGCTACGAGCAGTACTTC. It yields the protein CASSQATSLGYEQYF.

The chain has TRBV7-2 and TRBJ1-4; D unresolved. CDR1 is SGHTA, CDR2 FQGNSA, per germline. This CDR3 comprises 18 residues. The V end was cut by 5 bases, the J end by 0 bases, with 19 bases between. The CDR3 DNA is TGTGCCAGCAGCCCCCGTTCGGGATATAGTGCAACTAATGAAAAACTGTTTTTT. Protein product: CASSPRSGYSATNEKLFF.

The chain links TRBV10-3 to TRBJ2-7; D might be TRBD1 (6 bases). The CDR3 has 14 residues. V shed 5 bases and J shed 4 bases, with 15 bases lying between them. CDR1 and CDR2 from the germline V gene are ENHRY and SYGVKD. The CDR3 DNA reads TGTGCCATCAGTTTTAGCTCAGGGGCTTACGAGCAGTACTTC. This codes for CAISFSSGAYEQYF.

Points on this clone: The sample has other DNA sequences that encode this CDR3 too. This rearrangement joins TRBV5-6 to TRBJ2-7; D uncertain. The CDR3 totals 12 residues. Germline V gene sequence: CDR1 SGHDT, CDR2 YYEEEE. The V gene lost 0 bases and the J gene lost 2 bases, with 3 bases spanning the gap. Written as DNA, the CDR3 is TGTGCCAGCAGCTTGGCTCCCTACGAGCAGTACTTC. This sequence encodes CASSLAPYEQYF.

V gene TRBV5-8 combines with J gene TRBJ1-2; TRBD1 might be the D (5 bases). This CDR3 comprises 14 residues. V was pared by 2 bases and J by 9 bases, with 17 bases between. Looked up from germline, CDR1 is SGHTS and CDR2 is YDEGEE. The CDR3 loop reads CASSFYDRASRYTF. The CDR3 nucleotides are TGTGCCAGCAGCTTCTATGACAGAGCATCTCGCTACACCTTC.

Concerning this clone: Other DNA sequences within the sample encode an identical CDR3. This sequence joins TRBV27 and TRBJ2-7, with TRBD2 identical over 8 bases. The CDR3 is 14 residues long. Losses at the gene ends were 5 bases for V and 4 bases for J; bases not matched to a gene: 7. Germline-derived CDR1 and CDR2 are MNHEY and SMNVEV (reference sequence). The CDR3 nucleotides read TGTGCCAGCAGTCTAACAGCGGGAGCGTACGAGCAGTACTTC. Its protein is CASSLTAGAYEQYF.

V and J are TRBV10-3 and TRBJ2-1; tentative D call: TRBD2 (6 bases). Germline V gene sequence: CDR1 ENHRY, CDR2 SYGVKD. CDR3 length: 16 amino acids. V gave up 0 bases and J gave up 2 bases, with 11 bases separating them. The CDR3 bases are TGTGCCATCAGTGAGTCGGGGGACTGGACCTACAATGAGCAGTTCTTC. Translated, it gives CAISESGDWTYNEQFF.

The gene calls are TRBV6-5 and TRBJ2-7; 7 nucleotides line up with TRBD1. CDR3 size: 14 residues. J was trimmed by 4 bases and V by 6 bases; bases with no gene match: 9. In germline, CDR1 is MNHEY, CDR2 SVGAGI. The CDR3 region is CASSRQGIAYEQYF. For the CDR3, the DNA is TGTGCCAGCAGCCGACAGGGAATAGCGTACGAGCAGTACTTC.

The chain uses TRBV11-2 and TRBJ2-3; TRBD2 agrees at 10 bases. Trimming cost V 9 bases and J 4 bases; bases outside gene matches: 7. The germline V gene encodes CDR1 SGHAT and CDR2 FQNNGV. This CDR3 comprises 14 residues. The CDR3 DNA reads TGTGCCAGTTCTAGCGGGAGTGTGGCAGATACGCAGTATTTT. It encodes CASSSGSVADTQYF.

The chain recombines TRBV5-3 with TRBJ1-1; 11 bases are shared with TRBD1. TRBV5-3 carries the ORF label, with uncertain function. This CDR3 region has 14 residues. After removal of 4 bases from V and 4 bases from J, the junction contained 3 bases not matched to a gene. DNA for the CDR3: TGTGCCAGAAGCGAGGGGACAGGGGGCACTGAAGCTTTCTTT. Translating gives CARSEGTGGTEAFF.

The chain recombines TRBV2 with TRBJ1-3, with D maybe TRBD1 (5 bases). This CDR3 comprises 16 residues. Germline V gene sequence: CDR1 SNHLY, CDR2 FYNNEI. V lost 6 bases and J lost 1, with 16 bases in between. The CDR3 region has the DNA TGTGCCAGCAGCCACCCTGGGGCCGGATCTGGAAACACCATATATTTT. This gives the protein CASSHPGAGSGNTIYF. Supplemented by reference TRBV2 and TRBJ1-3, the full variable domain reads EPEVTQTPSHQVTQMGQEVILRCVPISNHLYFYWYRQILGQKVEFLVSFYNNEISEKSEIFDDQFSVERPDGSNFTLKIRSTKLEDSAMYFCASSHPGAGSGNTIYFGEGSWLTVV.

The chain employs TRBV6-5 and TRBJ1-2; tentatively, D is TRBD1 (6 bases). Trimming cost V 5 bases and J 3 bases, with 13 bases left between them. This CDR3 comprises 14 residues. CDR1 and CDR2 (germline): MNHEY, SVGAGI. The CDR3 nucleotides are TGTGCCAGCAGTCGGACGGGACACGACTATGGCTACACCTTC. Its protein is CASSRTGHDYGYTF.

This chain connects TRBV5-4 to TRBJ2-7, with TRBD2 matching 10 bases. This CDR3 has 16 residues. The V gene's germline CDR1 is SGHNT and CDR2 YYREEE (reference sequence). Trimming took 0 bases from V and 1 from J; bases not matched to a gene: 4. The CDR3 DNA follows: TGTGCCAGCAGCTTGGGGGGACTAGCGAGTTCCTACGAGCAGTACTTC. It specifies CASSLGGLASSYEQYF.

This sequence joins TRBV4-1 and TRBJ1-1, with 9 bases fitting TRBD1. V was clipped by 10 bases and J by 5 bases; unmatched bases: 14. Germline CDR1 is MGHRA and CDR2 is YSYEKL. CDR3 length equals 15 residues. The CDR3 DNA reads TGCGCCACCAGGGACAGGGTAGGCGGGCGGACTGAAGCTTTCTTT. Its protein product is CATRDRVGGRTEAFF.

The CDR3 here is CASGLVCQGLGSGRPYEQYF. The CDR3 DNA reads TGTGCTAGTGGTTTGGTATGTCAGGGACTAGGTAGCGGGAGACCCTACGAGCAGTACTTC. This rearrangement joins TRBV12-5 to TRBJ2-7; 9 nucleotides line up with TRBD2. The CDR3 spans 20 residues. V was clipped by 0 bases and J by 2 bases; unmatched bases: 17. The germline V gene encodes CDR1 LGHNT and CDR2 FRNRAP.

The gene calls are TRBV7-3 and TRBJ2-3; 12 positions agree with TRBD2. Germline CDR1 reads SGHTA; CDR2 reads FQGTGA. The CDR3 has 16 residues. J was trimmed by 4 bases and V by 5 bases; bases with no gene match: 7. The CDR3 loop reads CASSRTSGVGPDTQYF. The CDR3 nucleotides read TGTGCCAGCAGCCGGACTAGCGGGGTAGGGCCAGATACGCAGTATTTT.

CDR3 in amino acids: CASSVESSYNEQFF. For the CDR3, the DNA is TGTGCCAGTAGTGTCGAAAGCTCCTACAATGAGCAGTTCTTC. The genes are TRBV19 and TRBJ2-1; D unresolved. From germline, CDR1 is LNHDA and CDR2 SQIVND (reference sequence). Trimming left V 5 bases short and J 0 bases short, with 8 bases between. The CDR3 consists of 14 residues.